This TCR beta chain stems from a study of beta chain features in type 1 diabetes. Study as a whole: Patient and healthy donor groups were alike in age, gender and cell yields. Study-wide results and caveats: Patients with Type 1 diabetes showed moderately but significantly shorter TCRB CDR3s in all four CD4+ subsets.

On this clone: The antigen remains undetermined.

This CDR3 has 14 residues. Trimming removed 3 bases at V and 0 bases at J, with 8 bases between. In germline, CDR1 is SGDLS, CDR2 YYNGEE. The entirety of the isolated RNA underwent reverse transcription, so expressed TCRB transcripts were sequenced. Naive, central memory and regulatory T cell samples produced a mean of approximately 3.6 million reads. Assay: immunoSEQ multiplex PCR; the TCRdb copy retains only in-frame clones and omits some. Among about 340,000 clones listed, around 9.7% were seen once. The specimen was central memory CD4+ T cells from blood. The rearrangement links TRBV9 to TRBJ2-3; D call uncertain. This clonotype was sampled from a man in his thirties or forties with type 1 diabetes. The DNA for the CDR3 is TGTGCCAGCAGCGGAGCGCATAGCACAGATACGCAGTATTTT. It encodes CASSGAHSTDTQYF.